The 9 T cell receptor beta chains reported below all come from one sample, sequenced in a study of T cell repertoires in cytomegalovirus infection. Each CDR3 protein is one row after TCRdb ran MiXCR on the reads. The sample has roughly 500,000 distinct CDR3 sequences, approximately 15% seen once. The specimen was CD8+ T cells from PBMCs. The receptors here all came from a human donor in good health (CMV status not recorded). Some clones in this sample may be carry-over from other donors' samples.

Notes on this clonotype: A read error may explain this, as a much larger clone is one base away. This CDR3 fails to terminate in the conserved phenylalanine or tryptophan, so it likely reflects a read error. V usage is TRBV2 and J usage is TRBJ2-3; 8 bases map to TRBD2. The CDR3 consists of 17 residues. The germline V gene has CDR1 SNHLY and CDR2 FYNNEI. V lost 0 bases, J lost 4 bases, and 9 bases stayed unmatched. The CDR3 nucleotides are TGTGCCAGCAGTGAAGCGCTAAGCGGGGGCCAGGCAGATACGCAGTATCTT. This sequence encodes CASSEALSGGQADTQYL.

This clonotype was detected ten times or more. V gene TRBV7-9 combines with J gene TRBJ2-7, with 8 positions matching TRBD2. V trimming: 5 bases; J trimming: 2 bases; junction bases outside the gene matches: 14. The CDR3 is made up of 17 amino acids. Germline V gives CDR1 SEHNR, CDR2 FQNEAQ (reference sequence). CDR3: CASSPRGVAGQAYEQYF. The CDR3 DNA is TGTGCCAGCAGCCCGAGAGGGGTAGCGGGACAAGCCTACGAGCAGTACTTC.

The chain links TRBV7-9 to TRBJ2-1; TRBD1 agrees at 8 bases. The CDR3 extends over 16 amino acids. The V gene end was trimmed by 5 bases and the J gene end by 9 bases; junction bases not matched to a gene: 15. Germline values: CDR1 SEHNR, CDR2 FQNEAQ (reference sequence). The CDR3 loop is CASSPSLQDRAGEQFF. The CDR3 DNA follows: TGTGCCAGCAGCCCCTCCCTTCAGGACAGGGCGGGTGAGCAGTTCTTC. Full variable domain (rest looked up from reference TRBV7-9 and TRBJ2-1): DTGVSQNPRHKITKRGQNVTFRCDPISEHNRLYWYRQTLGQGPEFLTYFQNEAQLEKSRLLSDRFSAERPKGSFSTLEIQRTEQGDSAMYLCASSPSLQDRAGEQFFGPGTRLTVL.

This clonotype was counted a few times. The CDR3 sequence: CASSADFGTGTNEKLFF. The CDR3 DNA is TGTGCCAGCAGCGCAGATTTCGGGACAGGGACTAATGAAAAACTGTTTTTT. The chain recombines TRBV9 with TRBJ1-4; 9 bases are shared with TRBD1. Unmatched junction bases numbered 8, after V lost 3 bases and J lost 2 bases. The CDR3 covers 17 residues. Germline V CDR1 and CDR2: SGDLS, YYNGEE. The full variable domain, with the rest looked up from reference TRBV9 and TRBJ1-4, is DSGVTQTPKHLITATGQRVTLRCSPRSGDLSVYWYQQSLDQGLQFLIQYYNGEERAKGNILERFSAQQFPDLHSELNLSSLELGDSALYFCASSADFGTGTNEKLFFGSGTQLSVL.

This clonotype has ten or more counts. The chain uses TRBV6-5 and TRBJ1-1, with D unresolved. The CDR3 totals 13 residues. Germline lookup yields CDR1 MNHEY and CDR2 SVGAGI. V lost 0 bases and J lost 0, with 2 bases in between. For the CDR3, the DNA is TGTGCCAGCAGTTACTCGGTGAACACTGAAGCTTTCTTT. It yields the protein CASSYSVNTEAFF.

In the case of this clonotype: An end of the junction differs from the germline gene, which may be a read error. V gene TRBV7-9 combines with J gene TRBJ2-1, with D unresolved. This CDR3 spans 10 amino acids. Germline-derived CDR1 and CDR2 are SEHNR and FQNEAQ (reference sequence). CDR3 residues: CASSFSEKFF. Here the CDR3 DNA reads TGTGCCAGCAGCTTTTCTGAGAAGTTCTTC.

This clonotype occurred many times. This sequence joins TRBV7-3 and TRBJ1-2, with D possibly being TRBD1 (6 bases). V gave up 0 bases and J gave up 0 bases, with 20 bases separating them. The CDR3 extends over 19 amino acids. Germline V gene sequence: CDR1 SGHTA, CDR2 FQGTGA. CDR3 coding DNA: TGTGCCAGCAGCTTAACGGGGAGGGGGACGGAGGGTCCTAACTATGGCTACACCTTC. Its protein is CASSLTGRGTEGPNYGYTF.

This clonotype was observed at least ten times. The chain carries TRBV28 and TRBJ2-1; D is uncertain. Germline CDR1 and CDR2: MDHEN and SYDVKM. The CDR3 totals 15 residues. The germline V and J ends were trimmed by 7 bases and 0 bases, with 13 bases remaining between them. The CDR3 protein is CASTLTGSSYNEQFF. The CDR3 coding sequence is TGTGCCAGCACCTTGACTGGTAGCTCCTACAATGAGCAGTTCTTC.

This chain joins TRBV11-2 and TRBJ2-1; 13 positions agree with TRBD2. With V trimmed by 0 bases and J by 8 bases, 7 bases remained unmatched. The CDR3 length is 17 residues. Germline-derived CDR1 and CDR2 are SGHAT and FQNNGV. DNA for the CDR3: TGTGCCAGCAGCTTAGACGCCGGGACTAGCGGGAAAGATGAGCAGTTCTTC. This gives the protein CASSLDAGTSGKDEQFF.